Listed below are T cell receptor beta chains from one sample, sequenced in a study of cytomegalovirus exposure and HLA in healthy donors. Sequencing used immunoSEQ multiplex PCR; TCRdb keeps in-frame clones, though not all of them. The data hold 190,000 or so clones, with around three quarters observed a single time. Sequenced material: PBMCs. These receptors originate from a boy between 10 and 17 years old in good health and CMV-seronegative. CDR3s include the opening cysteine and the closing phenylalanine or tryptophan. D genes are given only for firm matches. Clone size, where shown, is once, few, many, or a class for clones that have expanded.

j_gene: TRBJ1-5
d_gene: TRBD1
v_gene: TRBV6-5
abundance: NA
CDR3aa: CASSYRDSDQPQHF
CDR3nt: TGTGCCAGCAGCTACCGGGACAGTGATCAGCCCCAGCATTTT

j_gene: TRBJ1-5
d_gene: NA
v_gene: TRBV15
abundance: NA
CDR3aa: CATSGGNQPQHF
CDR3nt: TGTGCCACCAGCGGGGGGAATCAGCCCCAGCATTTT

j_gene: TRBJ2-5
d_gene: NA
v_gene: TRBV4-3
abundance: NA
CDR3aa: CASSQDLVREWGETQYF
CDR3nt: TGCGCCAGCAGCCAAGATTTAGTACGGGAATGGGGAGAGACCCAGTACTTC

j_gene: TRBJ2-3
d_gene: TRBD2
v_gene: TRBV10-3
abundance: few
CDR3aa: CAISESAMGLAPDTQYF
CDR3nt: TGTGCCATCAGTGAGTCAGCAATGGGACTAGCACCAGATACGCAGTATTTT

j_gene: TRBJ1-2
d_gene: TRBD1
v_gene: TRBV7-2
abundance: NA
CDR3aa: CASSLASGTASNYGYTF
CDR3nt: TGTGCCAGCAGCTTAGCGTCCGGGACAGCTTCTAACTATGGCTACACCTTC

j_gene: TRBJ1-1
d_gene: NA
v_gene: TRBV5-1
abundance: NA
CDR3aa: CASPQKGENTEAFF
CDR3nt: TGCGCCAGCCCCCAGAAAGGGGAGAACACTGAAGCTTTCTTT

j_gene: TRBJ1-1
d_gene: NA
v_gene: TRBV27
abundance: NA
CDR3aa: CASSLEGRTEAFF
CDR3nt: TGTGCCAGCAGTTTAGAGGGAAGGACTGAAGCTTTCTTT

j_gene: TRBJ1-1
d_gene: NA
v_gene: TRBV19
abundance: NA
CDR3aa: CASIGLGIPEAFF
CDR3nt: TGTGCCAGTATAGGTCTCGGGATCCCTGAAGCTTTCTTT

j_gene: TRBJ2-7
d_gene: TRBD2
v_gene: TRBV28
abundance: NA
CDR3aa: CASSLRGEWSEQYF
CDR3nt: TGTGCCAGCAGTTTGCGGGGGGAGTGGTCCGAGCAGTACTTC

j_gene: TRBJ2-1
d_gene: NA
v_gene: TRBV15
abundance: once
CDR3aa: CATIRDIQGVLALLGNEQFF
CDR3nt: TGTGCCACCATCAGAGATATACAGGGAGTTTTAGCGTTACTTGGCAATGAGCAGTTCTTC

j_gene: TRBJ2-1
d_gene: NA
v_gene: TRBV7-3
abundance: NA
CDR3aa: CASSLFSNSYNEQFF
CDR3nt: TGTGCCAGCAGCTTATTTAGTAATTCCTACAATGAGCAGTTCTTC

j_gene: TRBJ2-3
d_gene: NA
v_gene: TRBV7-9
abundance: once
CDR3aa: CASSLLFQQSGTHVDTQYF
CDR3nt: TGTGCCAGCAGCTTACTCTTCCAACAATCAGGTACTCATGTGGATACGCAGTATTTT

j_gene: TRBJ2-1
d_gene: TRBD2
v_gene: TRBV29-1
abundance: few
CDR3aa: CSVEEIAGGLNEQFF
CDR3nt: TGCAGCGTTGAAGAGATAGCGGGAGGGCTCAATGAGCAGTTCTTC

j_gene: TRBJ1-2
d_gene: TRBD1
v_gene: TRBV6-4
abundance: NA
CDR3aa: CASSFLQGAKAWGDGYTF
CDR3nt: TGTGCCAGCAGTTTTTTACAGGGGGCGAAAGCTTGGGGTGATGGCTACACCTTC

j_gene: TRBJ1-3
d_gene: NA
v_gene: TRBV30
abundance: NA
CDR3aa: CAWNERRRAGNTIYF
CDR3nt: TGTGCCTGGAACGAGAGGCGCCGGGCTGGAAACACCATATATTTT

j_gene: TRBJ2-1
d_gene: TRBD1
v_gene: TRBV5-8
abundance: NA
CDR3aa: CASSFVLTGGNYNEQFF
CDR3nt: TGTGCCAGCAGCTTCGTTTTGACAGGGGGGAATTACAATGAGCAGTTCTTC

j_gene: TRBJ1-1
d_gene: TRBD1
v_gene: TRBV4-3
abundance: NA
CDR3aa: CASSQDRGRGTTEAFF
CDR3nt: TGCGCCAGCAGCCAAGACAGGGGGCGCGGGACCACTGAAGCTTTCTTT

j_gene: TRBJ2-1
d_gene: TRBD2
v_gene: TRBV15
abundance: NA
CDR3aa: CATSSRRGGQNEQFF
CDR3nt: TGTGCCACCAGCAGTAGGCGGGGGGGCCAGAATGAGCAGTTCTTC

j_gene: TRBJ2-2
d_gene: NA
v_gene: TRBV4-2
abundance: NA
CDR3aa: CASSQDRRPPRYSTGELFF
CDR3nt: TGTGCCAGCAGCCAGGACAGACGGCCCCCGCGGTATAGCACCGGGGAGCTGTTTTTT

j_gene: TRBJ2-5
d_gene: TRBD1
v_gene: TRBV15
abundance: NA
CDR3aa: CATSRVRASQTAWDRDETQYF
CDR3nt: TGTGCCACCAGCAGAGTAAGGGCCTCTCAAACCGCGTGGGACAGGGACGAGACCCAGTACTTC

j_gene: TRBJ1-1
d_gene: NA
v_gene: TRBV2
abundance: once
CDR3aa: CASSDKYSMNTEAFF
CDR3nt: TGTGCCAGCAGTGATAAGTACTCCATGAACACTGAAGCTTTCTTT

j_gene: TRBJ1-1
d_gene: NA
v_gene: TRBV6-6
abundance: NA
CDR3aa: CASSPVGPDMNTEAFF
CDR3nt: TGTGCCAGCAGTCCCGTAGGCCCAGACATGAACACTGAAGCTTTCTTT

j_gene: TRBJ1-1
d_gene: NA
v_gene: TRBV7-9
abundance: NA
CDR3aa: CASSLGGLNTEAFF
CDR3nt: TGTGCCAGCAGCTTGGGAGGCTTGAACACTGAAGCTTTCTTT

j_gene: TRBJ2-3
d_gene: NA
v_gene: TRBV7-9
abundance: NA
CDR3aa: CASSFRADTQYF
CDR3nt: TGTGCCAGCAGCTTCCGAGCAGATACGCAGTATTTT

j_gene: TRBJ1-2
d_gene: TRBD1
v_gene: TRBV5-5
abundance: NA
CDR3aa: CASSSGTGVDGYTF
CDR3nt: TGTGCCAGCAGCTCCGGGACAGGGGTCGATGGCTACACCTTC

j_gene: TRBJ1-4
d_gene: NA
v_gene: TRBV10-3
abundance: NA
CDR3aa: CAISATGGEKLFF
CDR3nt: TGTGCCATCAGTGCGACCGGGGGGGAAAAACTGTTTTTT

j_gene: TRBJ1-6
d_gene: NA
v_gene: TRBV19
abundance: NA
CDR3aa: CASSIQGSYNSPLHF
CDR3nt: TGTGCCAGTAGTATACAGGGGTCGTACAATTCACCCCTCCACTTT

j_gene: TRBJ1-2
d_gene: NA
v_gene: TRBV7-9
abundance: NA
CDR3aa: CASSNTRSGGRDYGYTF
CDR3nt: TGTGCCAGCAGTAATACCCGATCGGGAGGACGGGACTATGGCTACACCTTC

j_gene: TRBJ1-2
d_gene: TRBD1
v_gene: TRBV29-1
abundance: NA
CDR3aa: CSVAGGTYGYTF
CDR3nt: TGCAGCGTTGCAGGGGGGACCTATGGCTACACCTTC

j_gene: TRBJ2-7
d_gene: NA
v_gene: TRBV7-9
abundance: NA
CDR3aa: CASSSTTGLQTYEQYF
CDR3nt: TGTGCCAGCAGCTCAACTACAGGGCTGCAAACCTACGAGCAGTACTTC

j_gene: TRBJ1-1
d_gene: TRBD1
v_gene: TRBV5-1
abundance: NA
CDR3aa: CASSFRDSNLNTEAFF
CDR3nt: TGCGCCAGCAGCTTCCGGGACAGCAATTTGAACACTGAAGCTTTCTTT

j_gene: TRBJ2-1
d_gene: NA
v_gene: TRBV7-8
abundance: few
CDR3aa: CASMGRQEYNEQFF
CDR3nt: TGTGCCAGCATGGGGAGACAGGAATACAATGAGCAGTTCTTC

j_gene: TRBJ1-2
d_gene: TRBD1
v_gene: TRBV11-2
abundance: NA
CDR3aa: CASSPRGQYGYTF
CDR3nt: TGTGCCAGCAGCCCCCGGGGACAGTACGGTTACACCTTC

j_gene: TRBJ1-1
d_gene: NA
v_gene: TRBV9
abundance: NA
CDR3aa: CASSVAGGGYMNTEAFF
CDR3nt: TGTGCCAGCAGCGTAGCTGGGGGAGGTTATATGAACACTGAAGCTTTCTTT

j_gene: TRBJ1-3
d_gene: NA
v_gene: TRBV7-8
abundance: NA
CDR3aa: CASSLVLGPSGNTIYF
CDR3nt: TGTGCCAGCAGCTTAGTACTGGGCCCCTCTGGAAACACCATATATTTT